One sample yielded the 19 T cell receptor beta chains listed below, sequenced in a study of radiation and T cells in renal cell carcinoma. Stated time point: blood 2 weeks post-SBRT. Treatment of the sample: 15 Gy SBRT to primary tumor, nephrectomy 4 weeks later. The assay was immunoSEQ multiplex PCR, and TCRdb's table has in-frame clones only and misses some. The sample comprises some 150,000 clones, 87% of which are singletons, and 10% to 15% rests with the top ten. The sample was blood, taken from a patient whose treatment included radiotherapy and nephrectomy. These receptors came from a woman aged 50 to 65 with renal cell carcinoma.

This clone was observed a handful of times. The chain has TRBV18 and TRBJ2-7, with TRBD1 matching 7 bases. This CDR3 is built from 16 residues. Trimming at V came to 1 base and at J to 7 bases, leaving 13 bases not matched to a gene. The germline gives CDR1 KGHSH, CDR2 LQKENI. For the CDR3, the DNA is TGTGCCAGCTCACCACAGTCGGCAGGGGGTTTTCGGGAGCAGTACTTC. Amino acids: CASSPQSAGGFREQYF.

A note on this clone: One junction end disagrees with the germline gene, perhaps due to a read error. V usage is TRBV7-9 and J usage is TRBJ2-7, with D perhaps TRBD2 (6 bases). The CDR3 has 12 residues. The V gene's germline CDR1 is SEHNR and CDR2 FQNEAQ (reference sequence). The DNA of the CDR3 is TGTGCCAGCAGCTTAGCTGGCGGGACTGAACACTTC. It encodes CASSLAGGTEHF.

The chain uses TRBV4-2 and TRBJ2-3, with 7 bases matching TRBD1. CDR3 size: 16 residues. Unmatched junction bases numbered 9, after V lost 1 base and J lost 5 bases. Per germline, CDR1 LGHNA and CDR2 YNFKEQ. The CDR3 loop reads CASSQAGRGFVDTQYF. The CDR3, as DNA: TGTGCCAGCAGCCAAGCTGGCAGGGGGTTCGTAGATACGCAGTATTTT.

The chain recombines TRBV5-1 with TRBJ1-2; 8 nucleotides line up with TRBD1. CDR1 is SGHRS, CDR2 YFSETQ, per germline. Unmatched junction bases numbered 7, after V lost 3 bases and J lost 0 bases. The CDR3 loop spans 16 amino acids. The CDR3 region is CASSSYGTGTNYGYTF. The CDR3 region has the DNA TGCGCCAGCAGCTCGTACGGGACAGGCACTAACTATGGCTACACCTTC.

The chain carries TRBV6-5 and TRBJ2-1; tentative D call: TRBD2 (6 bases). CDR1 MNHEY and CDR2 SVGAGI come from the germline V gene. This CDR3 comprises 15 residues. V shed 2 bases and J shed 3 bases, with 11 bases lying between them. CDR3 bases: TGTGCCAGCAGTTACGGGCTAGCGAGCTACAATGAGCAGTTCTTC. Amino acids: CASSYGLASYNEQFF.

This clone has more than one count but fewer than ten. The chain joins TRBV7-2 to TRBJ1-2, with D unresolved. This CDR3 has 13 amino acids. CDR1 is SGHTA, CDR2 FQGNSA, per germline. Trimming shortened V by 5 bases and J by 5 bases, and 12 bases separated the two germline ends. The CDR3 here is CASSAHLLYGYTF. The CDR3, as DNA: TGTGCCAGCAGCGCTCACCTGCTATATGGCTACACCTTC.

The V and J genes are TRBV5-6 and TRBJ2-4; D not certain. CDR3 length: 16 amino acids. V lost 1 base, J lost 4 bases, and 15 bases lay in between. Germline CDR1 reads SGHDT; CDR2 reads YYEEEE. The CDR3 bases are TGTGCCAGCAGCTTGCTCCTTGGGTCCCCTAAAAACATTCAGTACTTC. Translating gives CASSLLLGSPKNIQYF.

V and J are TRBV4-2 and TRBJ2-1; possibly TRBD2 for D (5 bases). V shed 0 bases and J shed 1 base, with 16 bases lying between them. The length of the CDR3 is 18 residues. The germline gives CDR1 LGHNA, CDR2 YNFKEQ. CDR3 sequence (DNA): TGTGCCAGCAGCCAAGACCACAGCTCCTCGGGGTCCTACAATGAGCAGTTCTTC. Protein product: CASSQDHSSSGSYNEQFF.

V and J are TRBV10-2 and TRBJ2-5; unclear D gene. This CDR3 is 13 amino acids long. The V gene's germline CDR1 is WSHSY and CDR2 SAAADI. Trimming stripped 7 bases from V and 3 bases from J, with 12 bases between. This CDR3 reads CASKGRSKETQYF. CDR3 sequence (DNA): TGCGCCAGCAAGGGTAGATCTAAAGAGACCCAGTACTTC.

In this sample, this clone turned up once. The chain has TRBV5-1 and TRBJ2-7, with 8 bases identical to TRBD1. Trimming cost V 2 bases and J 0 bases; bases outside gene matches: 1. The germline V gene has CDR1 SGHRS and CDR2 YFSETQ. The CDR3 contains 14 residues. CDR3 sequence reads: CASSFDRGSYEQYF. The CDR3 nucleotides read TGCGCCAGCAGCTTCGACAGGGGCTCCTACGAGCAGTACTTC. Together with reference TRBV5-1 and TRBJ2-7, the CDR3 gives the full variable domain: KAGVTQTPRYLIKTRGQQVTLSCSPISGHRSVSWYQQTPGQGLQFLFEYFSETQRNKGNFPGRFSGRQFSNSRSEMNVSTLELGDSALYLCASSFDRGSYEQYFGPGTRLTVT.

The genes are TRBV25-1 and TRBJ2-3; the match to TRBD2 covers 9 bases. Germline V gene lookup returns CDR1 MGHDK and CDR2 SYGVNS. With 1 base clipped from V and 3 bases from J, the junction kept 8 bases outside the gene matches. The CDR3 contains 17 residues. The CDR3 DNA reads TGTGCCAGCAGTGAATGTCTGGATAGCGGGGGTACAGATACGCAGTATTTT. It yields the protein CASSECLDSGGTDTQYF.

Notes on this clone: The junction departs from the called germline gene at one end, perhaps through a read error. This chain joins TRBV7-2 and TRBJ2-7, with 7 bases matching TRBD1. The CDR3 contains 14 residues. Germline assignment: CDR1 SGHTA and CDR2 FQGNSA. Written as DNA, the CDR3 is TGTGCCAGCGGCTTCCGACAGGGAGCCTACGAGCAGTACTTC. Amino acid sequence: CASGFRQGAYEQYF.

V gene TRBV18 combines with J gene TRBJ2-5; 9 nucleotides match TRBD1. The CDR3 contains 17 residues. Unmatched junction bases numbered 11, after V lost 3 bases and J lost 3 bases. The germline V gene has CDR1 KGHSH and CDR2 LQKENI. The CDR3 reads CASSPSPPGTGKETQYF. CDR3 coding DNA: TGTGCCAGCTCACCCAGTCCACCCGGGACAGGGAAAGAGACCCAGTACTTC. The whole variable domain, filled in from reference TRBV18 and TRBJ2-5, reads NAGVMQNPRHLVRRRGQEARLRCSPMKGHSHVYWYRQLPEEGLKFMVYLQKENIIDESGMPKERFSAEFPKEGPSILRIQQVVRGDSAAYFCASSPSPPGTGKETQYFGPGTRLLVL.

This sequence joins TRBV9 and TRBJ1-6; D gene uncertain. Germline V gene sequence: CDR1 SGDLS, CDR2 YYNGEE. The V end was cut by 0 bases, the J end by 7 bases, with 8 bases between. This CDR3 contains 14 residues. The CDR3 bases are TGTGCCAGCAGCGTAGCTACTTCGAATTCACCCCTCCACTTT. This sequence encodes CASSVATSNSPLHF.

The rearrangement joins TRBV19 to TRBJ2-1, with 8 bases fitting TRBD2. Germline V gives CDR1 LNHDA, CDR2 SQIVND (reference sequence). There are 15 residues in the CDR3. The junction had 4 bases not matched to a gene; V was cut back by 1 base and J by 5 bases. The CDR3 bases are TGTGCCAGTAGTATAGTCGGGGGGGAGAACAATGAGCAGTTCTTC. Protein sequence: CASSIVGGENNEQFF.

V and J are TRBV4-2 and TRBJ2-3; D could derive from TRBD1 or TRBD2 (5 bases each). The CDR3 has 15 amino acids. Looked up from germline, CDR1 is LGHNA and CDR2 is YNFKEQ. V was clipped by 3 bases and J by 1 base, with 11 bases between them. As DNA, the CDR3 is TGTGCCAGCAGCCAGAGGGACCCTGGCACAGATACGCAGTATTTT. Encoded protein: CASSQRDPGTDTQYF.

This sequence joins TRBV29-1 and TRBJ1-1, with D perhaps matching TRBD1 (5 bases). The CDR3 totals 13 residues. V gave up 2 bases and J gave up 3 bases, with 10 bases separating them. Germline CDR1 SQVTM, CDR2 ANQGSEA. CDR3 region: CSVERGRHTEAFF. As DNA, the CDR3 is TGCAGCGTTGAAAGGGGTCGACACACTGAAGCTTTCTTT.

The CDR3: CASSLVVSEQYF. CDR3 DNA: TGTGCCAGCAGTCTAGTGGTAAGCGAGCAGTACTTC. This chain joins TRBV6-1 and TRBJ2-7; D is undetermined. Germline CDR1 reads MNHNS; CDR2 reads SASEGT. V dropped 5 bases and J dropped 6 bases, with 11 bases sitting between them. CDR3 length: 12 residues.

This clone was observed a single time. The chain uses TRBV5-1 and TRBJ2-7; 13 bases map to TRBD2. Per the germline V gene, CDR1 is SGHRS and CDR2 is YFSETQ. The ends lost 4 bases at V and 5 bases at J; junction bases unmatched: 6. The CDR3 sequence is 15 residues long. The CDR3 loop is CASSPGLAGYDEQYF. The CDR3 DNA sequence: TGCGCCAGCAGCCCGGGACTAGCGGGGTATGACGAGCAGTACTTC. Filled out from reference TRBV5-1 and TRBJ2-7, the complete variable domain reads KAGVTQTPRYLIKTRGQQVTLSCSPISGHRSVSWYQQTPGQGLQFLFEYFSETQRNKGNFPGRFSGRQFSNSRSEMNVSTLELGDSALYLCASSPGLAGYDEQYFGPGTRLTVT.